This TCR beta chain stems from a study of CD8 T cells in Susac syndrome. Reverse transcription of roughly 0.5 to 1 ug RNA was performed with random hexamers. Across 54 Vbeta and 13 Jbeta, immunoSEQ multiplex PCR amplified TCR beta CDR3. TCRdb re-called the immunoSEQ multiplex PCR reads with MiXCR, one entry per CDR3 protein. The sample includes 100,000 to 150,000 distinct CDR3 sequences, over 85% of them seen just once. The V and J ends lost 3 bases and 3 bases respectively, with 13 bases between them. Germline-derived CDR1 and CDR2 are SGHVS and FQNEAQ. CDR3 length: 15 residues. The multiple sclerosis controls were treatment-naive patients affected by stable or active relapsing-remitting disease. Through negative isolation, CD4+ and CD8+ T cells were obtained, while TEMRA cells were enriched using FACS.

The TCR was taken from a human donor with multiple sclerosis. V and J are TRBV7-8 and TRBJ2-3; D is perhaps TRBD1 (6 bases). Source material: CD8+ T cells from PBMCs. As DNA, the CDR3 is TGTGCCAGCAGCTTGGGCAGGGGAGTGACAGATACGCAGTATTTT. Translated: CASSLGRGVTDTQYF. Combining the CDR3 with reference TRBV7-8 and TRBJ2-3 gives the whole variable domain GAGVSQSPRYKVAKRGQDVALRCDPISGHVSLFWYQQALGQGPEFLTYFQNEAQLDKSGLPSDRFFAERPEGSVSTLKIQRTQQEDSAVYLCASSLGRGVTDTQYFGPGTRLTVL.